This T cell receptor beta chain is from a study of tumor-infiltrating lymphocytes in localized non-small cell lung cancer. Measured with immunoSEQ multiplex PCR; TCRdb has only the in-frame clones, and not every one. The sample carries 15,000 to 20,000 clones, approximately 70% recorded once. Of note for this clone: Its target is unknown.

J was trimmed by 4 bases and V by 8 bases; bases with no gene match: 10. The CDR3 is 15 amino acids. Germline CDR1 reads MNHNS; CDR2 reads SASEGT. Study-wide points: Only some patients had TCR sequencing, depending on available tissue.

What was sequenced was lung tumor tissue. This receptor was identified in a human donor with non-small cell lung cancer. The V gene is TRBV6-1, the J gene TRBJ2-5; 10 nucleotides line up with TRBD2. The chain's CDR3 is CASQEAGGAGETQYF. In DNA form, the CDR3 reads TGTGCCAGCCAGGAAGCGGGGGGGGCCGGAGAGACCCAGTACTTC.